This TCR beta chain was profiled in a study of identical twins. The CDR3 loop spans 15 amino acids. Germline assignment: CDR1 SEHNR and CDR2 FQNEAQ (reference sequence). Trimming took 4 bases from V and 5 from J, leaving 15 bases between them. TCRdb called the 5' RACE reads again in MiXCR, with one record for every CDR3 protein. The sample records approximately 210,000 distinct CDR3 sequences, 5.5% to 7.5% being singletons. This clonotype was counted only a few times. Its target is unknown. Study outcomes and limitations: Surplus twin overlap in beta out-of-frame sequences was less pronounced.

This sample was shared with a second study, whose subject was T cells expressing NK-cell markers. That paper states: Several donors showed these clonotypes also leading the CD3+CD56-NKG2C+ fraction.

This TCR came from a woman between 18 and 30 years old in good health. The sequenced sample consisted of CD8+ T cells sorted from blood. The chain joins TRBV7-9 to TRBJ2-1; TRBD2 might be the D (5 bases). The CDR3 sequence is CASSSTGNTDNEQFF. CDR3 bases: TGTGCCAGCAGCTCGACCGGGAACACAGACAATGAGCAGTTCTTC.